Below, 21 T cell receptor beta chains from the same sample are listed, as sequenced in a study of cytomegalovirus exposure and HLA in healthy donors (dated by TCRdb to about 2017). The library came from the immunoSEQ multiplex PCR assay. A mixture of 60 forward primers for TCR Vbeta segments and 13 reverse primers for TCR Jbeta segments was used in the multiplex PCR. TCRdb provides this immuneACCESS table in a form limited to in-frame rearrangements. Some clones are lacking; in checked studies, under half of them reflect an unresolved V gene, and why the rest are absent is not known. This sample's table has entries for 65,000 to 85,000 clones. The ten biggest clones cover around 1.6% of the sample. The sequencing input was PBMCs. These receptors were taken from a woman aged 25 to 39 in good health and CMV-seronegative.

The chain couples TRBV4-3 to TRBJ1-4, with 10 bases that match TRBD1. CDR1 is LGHNA and CDR2 is YSLEER in the germline V gene. The ends lost 5 bases at V and 7 bases at J; junction bases unmatched: 7. The CDR3 sequence is 15 residues long. CDR3 bases: TGCGCCAGCAGCAAAACCCGGGACAGGGGTGAAAAACTGTTTTTT. Translated, it gives CASSKTRDRGEKLFF.

The rearrangement uses TRBV4-1 and TRBJ2-5, with D perhaps matching TRBD2 (7 bases). V lost 2 bases and J lost 5, with 12 bases in between. The CDR3 length is 14 residues. Germline V gene data show CDR1 as MGHRA and CDR2 as YSYEKL. This chain's CDR3 is CASSQRGAQETQYF. The CDR3 DNA reads as TGCGCCAGCAGCCAACGGGGGGCCCAGGAGACCCAGTACTTC.

The CDR3 DNA follows: TGTGCCAGCAGCGTAGCCGGCGAGCGTGGAAACACCATATATTTT. Protein: CASSVAGERGNTIYF. V and J are TRBV9 and TRBJ1-3; no definite D call. Germline lookup yields CDR1 SGDLS and CDR2 YYNGEE. The length of the CDR3 is 15 residues. V lost 0 bases to trimming and J lost 3 bases, with 10 bases between them.

The genes are TRBV7-2 and TRBJ2-3, with 10 nucleotides matching TRBD2. The V gene's germline CDR1 is SGHTA and CDR2 FQGNSA. Trimming cost V 5 bases and J 2 bases; bases outside gene matches: 4. The CDR3 length is 15 residues. The CDR3 sequence is CASSRTSGYTDTQYF. The DNA of the CDR3 is TGTGCCAGCAGCCGGACTAGCGGATACACAGATACGCAGTATTTT.

This sequence joins TRBV9 and TRBJ2-5, with 12 bases lining up with TRBD1. The germline CDR1 and CDR2 sequences are SGDLS and YYNGEE. The length of the CDR3 is 16 residues. The V and J ends lost 3 bases and 5 bases, in that order; junction bases with no gene match: 8. The CDR3, as DNA: TGTGCCAGCAGCGACCCGGGACAGGGGGCTGGGGAGACCCAGTACTTC. It is translated as CASSDPGQGAGETQYF.

The V gene is TRBV4-1, the J gene TRBJ2-5, with TRBD2 as a possible D gene (6 bases). The germline gives CDR1 MGHRA, CDR2 YSYEKL. This CDR3 is built from 16 residues. The V gene lost 4 bases and the J gene lost 1 base, with 16 bases spanning the gap. CDR3 loop: CASSRGSGPFQETQYF. As DNA, the CDR3 is TGCGCCAGCAGCCGAGGAAGCGGGCCATTCCAAGAGACCCAGTACTTC.

The V call is TRBV29-1, the J call TRBJ2-7; 8 positions agree with TRBD2. In germline, CDR1 is SQVTM, CDR2 ANQGSEA. The trim removed 7 bases at V and 1 base at J, leaving 9 bases unmatched. The length of the CDR3 is 14 residues. The CDR3 DNA follows: TGCAGCGCCGTACCTATAGCGGGGTCCTACGAGCAGTACTTC. Translation gives CSAVPIAGSYEQYF.

This sequence joins TRBV6-6 and TRBJ2-7, with TRBD1 matching over 7 bases. The CDR3 loop spans 13 amino acids. The germline gives CDR1 MNHNY, CDR2 SVGAGI (reference sequence). The V gene end was trimmed by 7 bases and the J gene end by 3 bases; junction bases not matched to a gene: 6. In DNA form, the CDR3 reads TGTGCCAGCACCCTGGACAGGCTCTACGAGCAGTACTTC. It codes for CASTLDRLYEQYF.

The rearrangement joins TRBV7-2 to TRBJ1-2; 10 positions agree with TRBD1. The CDR3 length is 17 residues. Germline CDR1 reads SGHTA; CDR2 reads FQGNSA. The junction had 6 bases not matched to a gene; V was cut back by 1 base and J by 1 base. CDR3 loop: CASSLDLGTGVNYGYTF. The CDR3, as DNA: TGTGCCAGCAGCTTAGATTTGGGGACAGGGGTTAACTATGGCTACACCTTC. Combining the CDR3 with reference TRBV7-2 and TRBJ1-2 gives the whole variable domain GAGVSQSPSNKVTEKGKDVELRCDPISGHTALYWYRQSLGQGLEFLIYFQGNSAPDKSGLPSDRFSAERTGGSVSTLTIQRTQQEDSAVYLCASSLDLGTGVNYGYTFGSGTRLTVV.

The V call is TRBV14, the J call TRBJ2-1; no reliable D call. Trimming left V 0 bases short and J 4 bases short, with 13 bases between. The CDR3 is 16 residues long. Germline-derived CDR1 and CDR2 are SGHDN and FVKESK. CDR3 loop: CASSQDLRSGYNEQFF. CDR3 nucleotide sequence: TGTGCCAGCAGCCAAGATCTGCGATCGGGTTACAATGAGCAGTTCTTC.

The chain uses TRBV6-5 and TRBJ2-7; 9 bases match TRBD2. There are 14 residues in the CDR3. Germline V gene data show CDR1 as MNHEY and CDR2 as SVGAGI. Losses at the gene ends were 4 bases for V and 5 bases for J; bases not matched to a gene: 6. The CDR3 nucleotides read TGTGCCAGCAGTTTGGGACTAGCTAAAAACGAGCAGTACTTC. Translating gives CASSLGLAKNEQYF.

J is TRBJ2-1 and V is TRBV5-1; 8 positions agree with TRBD2. Looked up from germline, CDR1 is SGHRS and CDR2 is YFSETQ. The junction had 7 bases not matched to a gene; V was cut back by 4 bases and J by 7 bases. The CDR3 totals 14 residues. The CDR3, as DNA: TGCGCCAGCAGCAAAACTAGCGGTACTAATGAGCAGTTCTTC. This sequence encodes CASSKTSGTNEQFF.

V gene TRBV4-1 combines with J gene TRBJ1-2; D is uncertain. Looked up from germline, CDR1 is MGHRA and CDR2 is YSYEKL. The V gene lost 4 bases and the J gene lost 10 bases, with 19 bases spanning the gap. The CDR3 totals 14 residues. CDR3 nucleotide sequence: TGCGCCAGCAGCCTCACGGGCTATCGGGATTTCTACACCTTC. It yields the protein CASSLTGYRDFYTF.

The rearrangement links TRBV19 to TRBJ1-2; the D gene is possibly TRBD1 (5 bases). This CDR3 is built from 14 residues. V lost 6 bases, J lost 4 bases, and 15 bases lay in between. Germline values: CDR1 LNHDA, CDR2 SQIVND (reference sequence). The CDR3: CASRMEGLGYGYTF. For the CDR3, the DNA is TGTGCCAGTAGGATGGAGGGGCTCGGCTATGGCTACACCTTC.

The J gene is TRBJ2-1, the V gene TRBV27; 10 bases fit TRBD2. V was pared by 6 bases and J by 5 bases, with 7 bases of the junction left unmatched. Germline V gives CDR1 MNHEY, CDR2 SMNVEV (reference sequence). CDR3 length: 15 amino acids. The CDR3 sequence: CASSITSGADNEQFF. The CDR3 DNA reads TGTGCCAGCAGCATCACTAGCGGGGCAGACAATGAGCAGTTCTTC.

This rearrangement joins TRBV18 to TRBJ2-2; D is possibly TRBD1 (6 bases). V lost 2 bases to trimming and J lost 2 bases, with 15 bases between them. The CDR3 is made up of 17 amino acids. From germline, CDR1 is KGHSH and CDR2 LQKENI. The CDR3 DNA reads as TGTGCCAGCTCACCAGGGGGCCTCGGCCCCAACACCGGGGAGCTGTTTTTT. It is translated as CASSPGGLGPNTGELFF. The full variable domain, completed using reference TRBV18 and TRBJ2-2, is NAGVMQNPRHLVRRRGQEARLRCSPMKGHSHVYWYRQLPEEGLKFMVYLQKENIIDESGMPKERFSAEFPKEGPSILRIQQVVRGDSAAYFCASSPGGLGPNTGELFFGEGSRLTVL.

The chain combines TRBV29-1 with TRBJ1-1; D uncertain. CDR1 SQVTM and CDR2 ANQGSEA come from the germline V gene. V was pared by 3 bases and J by 0 bases, with 8 bases between. The CDR3 covers 13 residues. The CDR3 region has the DNA TGCAGCGTTGATACAGACATGAACACTGAAGCTTTCTTT. It is translated as CSVDTDMNTEAFF.

V usage is TRBV18 and J usage is TRBJ1-1; no reliable D call. This CDR3 has 13 residues. Germline CDR1 and CDR2: KGHSH and LQKENI. V was shortened by 3 bases and J by 1 base, with 6 bases between the two germline ends. The chain's CDR3 is CASSPLANTEAFF. As DNA, the CDR3 is TGTGCCAGCTCACCTTTGGCGAACACTGAAGCTTTCTTT.

CDR3 loop: CASSLVAGVRYEQYF. In DNA, the CDR3 is TGCGCCAGCAGCTTGGTAGCGGGGGTTCGCTACGAGCAGTACTTC. This rearrangement joins TRBV5-1 to TRBJ2-7; 9 bases fit TRBD2. The CDR3 spans 15 residues. CDR1 is SGHRS and CDR2 is YFSETQ in the germline V gene. V lost 0 bases, J lost 3 bases, and 4 bases stayed unmatched.

The rearrangement uses TRBV14 and TRBJ2-5; 8 bases agree with TRBD1. V lost 10 bases to trimming and J lost 4 bases; unmatched junction nucleotides: 8. CDR1 and CDR2 (germline): SGHDN, FVKESK. The CDR3 runs 13 residues. The CDR3 region is CATARQGRETQYF. CDR3 DNA: TGTGCCACCGCTAGACAGGGGAGAGAGACCCAGTACTTC.

The rearrangement links TRBV28 to TRBJ2-7; 9 bases match TRBD2. J gave up 0 bases and V 2 bases, and 11 bases lay outside the gene matches. CDR1 and CDR2 from the germline V gene are MDHEN and SYDVKM. There are 18 residues in the CDR3. The CDR3 spells CASSLRAAGLAASYEQYF. In nucleotides, the CDR3 is TGTGCCAGCAGTTTACGGGCTGCGGGACTAGCTGCCTCCTACGAGCAGTACTTC.